This T cell receptor (beta chain) was documented in a study of blood T cells in healthy people across ages. Study-level points and caveats: Since the PBMCs were unsorted, naive and antigen-experienced cells could not be conclusively compared.

With 7 bases removed from V and 8 bases from J, the gap between germline ends came to 10 bases. The CDR3 totals 11 residues. Germline CDR1 LGHNT, CDR2 FRNRAP. Healthy individuals of Caucasian origin from Russia, aged about 6 to 95, served as donors. Isolated PBMCs totaled at least 7 million in each sample. This clonotype appeared a single time. Its antigen is currently unknown. Then a second PCR, running roughly 7 to 11 cycles, was carried out with a sample-barcoded 5' primer and a J-beta primer mix. TCRdb re-called the 5' RACE reads through MiXCR, storing one row per CDR3 protein. Of some 1.5 million distinct CDR3 sequences listed, 28% are singletons.

Sequenced material: blood. This clonotype was obtained from a woman in her 30s in good health. The gene calls are TRBV12-5 and TRBJ2-3, with D possibly TRBD2 on 6 matching bases. The DNA for the CDR3 is TGTGCTAGTGAATCAGCGGGTACGCAGTATTTT. Translation: CASESAGTQYF.